This entry describes one T cell receptor (beta chain). The data are from a study of blood T cell repertoires in COVID-19. Study summary: The study drew acute and convalescent COVID-19 samples from the United States, Italy and Spain. PBMCs, B-cell-depleted T cells, or T cells were the source of the cDNA or gDNA that made up the material.

Participants' reported clinical history set cohort assignment. Original methodology: Estimates of nucleated cell counts were drawn from the amplification of reference gene primers. Using immunoSEQ multiplex PCR, the repertoire was profiled, and TCRdb retains in-frame clones only, with some absent. V, J and clone size are taken as reported in that table, and D and trimming were inferred from the DNA itself. The sample contains 200,000 to 250,000 clones, 82% of which appear only once. The receptor's source is a woman in her sixties who had recovered from COVID-19. Sequencing was done on a sample of PBMCs or T cells enriched from blood (not recorded which).

The CDR3 DNA sequence: TGTGCCAGCAGCTTGTATCCCAGCGAAGATACGCAGTATTTT. Amino acid sequence: CASSLYPSEDTQYF. The rearrangement joins TRBV5-6 to TRBJ2-3; the D is unclear. The CDR3 is 14 residues long. Germline values: CDR1 SGHDT, CDR2 YYEEEE. V shed 1 base and J shed 5 bases, with 11 bases lying between them. The entire variable domain, with the rest obtained from reference TRBV5-6 and TRBJ2-3, is as follows: DAGVTQSPTHLIKTRGQQVTLRCSPKSGHDTVSWYQQALGQGPQFIFQYYEEEERQRGNFPDRFSGHQFPNYSSELNVNALLLGDSALYLCASSLYPSEDTQYFGPGTRLTVL.